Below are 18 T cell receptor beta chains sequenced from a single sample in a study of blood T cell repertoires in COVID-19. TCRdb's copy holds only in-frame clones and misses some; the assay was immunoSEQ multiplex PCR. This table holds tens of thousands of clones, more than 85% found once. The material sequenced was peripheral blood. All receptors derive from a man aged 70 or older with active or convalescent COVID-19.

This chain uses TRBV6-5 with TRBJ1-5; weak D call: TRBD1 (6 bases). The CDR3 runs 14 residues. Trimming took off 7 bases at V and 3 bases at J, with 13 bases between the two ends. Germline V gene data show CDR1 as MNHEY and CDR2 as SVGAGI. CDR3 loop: CASNSGQFNQPQHF. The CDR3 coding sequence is TGTGCCAGCAATTCAGGACAGTTCAATCAGCCCCAGCATTTT.

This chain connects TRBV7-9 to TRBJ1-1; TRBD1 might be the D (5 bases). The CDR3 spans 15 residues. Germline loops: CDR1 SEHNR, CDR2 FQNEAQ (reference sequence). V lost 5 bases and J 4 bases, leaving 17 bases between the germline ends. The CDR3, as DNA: TGTGCCAGCAGCCTGGGGGGAAGCCTGGGCACTGAAGCTTTCTTT. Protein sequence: CASSLGGSLGTEAFF.

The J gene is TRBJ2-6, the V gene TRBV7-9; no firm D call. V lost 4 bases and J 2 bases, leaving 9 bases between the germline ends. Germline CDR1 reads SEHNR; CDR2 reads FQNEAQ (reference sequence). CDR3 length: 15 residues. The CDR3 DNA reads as TGTGCCAGCAGCTCCCGGTTTGCTGGGGCCAACGTCCTGACTTTC. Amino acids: CASSSRFAGANVLTF.

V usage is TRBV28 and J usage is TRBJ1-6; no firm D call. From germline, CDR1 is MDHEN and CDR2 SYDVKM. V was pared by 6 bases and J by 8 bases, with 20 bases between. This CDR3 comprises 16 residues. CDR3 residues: CASSAYSSSTHSPLHF. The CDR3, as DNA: TGTGCCAGCAGCGCGTATAGCAGTTCGACTCATTCACCCCTCCACTTT.

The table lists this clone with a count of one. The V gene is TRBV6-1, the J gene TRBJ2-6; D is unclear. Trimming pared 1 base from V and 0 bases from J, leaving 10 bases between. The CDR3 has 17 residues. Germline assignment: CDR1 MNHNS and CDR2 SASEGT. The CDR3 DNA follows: TGTGCCAGCAGTGAAGGTGGTACGAGCTCTGGGGCCAACGTCCTGACTTTC. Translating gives CASSEGGTSSGANVLTF.

CDR3 sequence: CASSQAQVGTGELFF. CDR3 bases: TGTGCCAGCAGCCAAGCACAGGTGGGCACCGGGGAGCTGTTTTTT. The gene calls are TRBV3-1 (or the pseudogene TRBV3-2) and TRBJ2-2, with TRBD1 as a possible D gene (5 bases). The CDR3 is 15 amino acids. Trimming shortened V by 1 base and J by 4 bases, and 10 bases separated the two germline ends. CDR1 is LGHDT, CDR2 YNNKEL, per germline (reference sequence).

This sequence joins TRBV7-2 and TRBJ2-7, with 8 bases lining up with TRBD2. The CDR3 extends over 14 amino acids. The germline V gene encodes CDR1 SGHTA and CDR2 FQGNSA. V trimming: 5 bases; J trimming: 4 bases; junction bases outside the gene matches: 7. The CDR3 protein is CASSPSTSDYEQYF. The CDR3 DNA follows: TGTGCCAGCAGCCCATCGACTAGCGATTACGAGCAGTACTTC.

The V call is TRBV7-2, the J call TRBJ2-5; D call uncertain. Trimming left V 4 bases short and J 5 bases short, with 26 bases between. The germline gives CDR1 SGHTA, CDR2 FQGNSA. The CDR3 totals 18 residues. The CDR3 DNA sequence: TGTGCCAGCAGCTCCAGGTGGCCCGGTCCTAAAAGGTCGGAGACCCAGTACTTC. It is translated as CASSSRWPGPKRSETQYF. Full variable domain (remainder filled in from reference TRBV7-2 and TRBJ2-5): GAGVSQSPSNKVTEKGKDVELRCDPISGHTALYWYRQSLGQGLEFLIYFQGNSAPDKSGLPSDRFSAERTGGSVSTLTIQRTQQEDSAVYLCASSSRWPGPKRSETQYFGPGTRLLVL.

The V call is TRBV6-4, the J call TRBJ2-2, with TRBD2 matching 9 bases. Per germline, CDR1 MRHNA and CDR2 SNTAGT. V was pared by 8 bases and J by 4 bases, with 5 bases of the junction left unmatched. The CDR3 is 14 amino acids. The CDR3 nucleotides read TGTGCCAGCGAGCGGGAGGCGGGCACCGGGGAGCTGTTTTTT. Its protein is CASEREAGTGELFF.

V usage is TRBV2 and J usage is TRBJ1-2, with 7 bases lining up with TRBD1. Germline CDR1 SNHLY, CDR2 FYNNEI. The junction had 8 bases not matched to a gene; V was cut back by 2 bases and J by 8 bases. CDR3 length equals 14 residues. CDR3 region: CASSERSAGGGYTF. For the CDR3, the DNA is TGTGCCAGCAGTGAACGTTCGGCAGGGGGAGGCTACACCTTC. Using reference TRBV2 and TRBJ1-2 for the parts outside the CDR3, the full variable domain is EPEVTQTPSHQVTQMGQEVILRCVPISNHLYFYWYRQILGQKVEFLVSFYNNEISEKSEIFDDQFSVERPDGSNFTLKIRSTKLEDSAMYFCASSERSAGGGYTFGSGTRLTVV.

The CDR3 coding sequence is TGTGCCAGCAGTTTGACAGTGAACACTGAAGCTTTCTTT. Amino acid sequence: CASSLTVNTEAFF. This chain uses TRBV11-2 with TRBJ1-1; the D gene is possibly TRBD1 (5 bases). Germline-derived CDR1 and CDR2 are SGHAT and FQNNGV. V lost 6 bases to trimming and J lost 0 bases, with 8 bases between them. CDR3 length: 13 residues.

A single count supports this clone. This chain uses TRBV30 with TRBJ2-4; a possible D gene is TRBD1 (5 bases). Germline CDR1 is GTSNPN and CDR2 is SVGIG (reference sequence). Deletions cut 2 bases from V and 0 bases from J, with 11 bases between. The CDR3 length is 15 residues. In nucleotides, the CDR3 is TGTGCCTGGAGTCCTAAGCAGGGAGCCAAAAACATTCAGTACTTC. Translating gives CAWSPKQGAKNIQYF.

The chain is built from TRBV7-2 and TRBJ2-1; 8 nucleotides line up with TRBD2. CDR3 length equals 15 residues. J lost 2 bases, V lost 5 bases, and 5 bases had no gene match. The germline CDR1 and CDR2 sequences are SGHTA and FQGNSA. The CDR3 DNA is TGTGCCAGCAGCATGATAGCGGGAACCTACAATGAGCAGTTCTTC. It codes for CASSMIAGTYNEQFF. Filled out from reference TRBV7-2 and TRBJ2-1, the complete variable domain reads GAGVSQSPSNKVTEKGKDVELRCDPISGHTALYWYRQSLGQGLEFLIYFQGNSAPDKSGLPSDRFSAERTGGSVSTLTIQRTQQEDSAVYLCASSMIAGTYNEQFFGPGTRLTVL.

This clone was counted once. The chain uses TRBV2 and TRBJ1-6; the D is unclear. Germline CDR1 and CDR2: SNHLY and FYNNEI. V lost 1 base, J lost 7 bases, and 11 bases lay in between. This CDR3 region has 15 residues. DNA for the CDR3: TGTGCCAGCAGTGAAGGTTCACTAAAAAATTCACCCCTCCACTTT. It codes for CASSEGSLKNSPLHF.

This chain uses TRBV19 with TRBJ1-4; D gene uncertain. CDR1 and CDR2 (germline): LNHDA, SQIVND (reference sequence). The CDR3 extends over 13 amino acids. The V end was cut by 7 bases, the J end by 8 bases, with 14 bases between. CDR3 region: CASKLVAREKLFF. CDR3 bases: TGTGCCAGTAAATTGGTCGCGAGGGAAAAACTGTTTTTT.

In DNA form, the CDR3 reads TGCGCCAGCAGCCAAGGGAGAGGGCAAGAGACCCAGTACTTC. Translation: CASSQGRGQETQYF. The chain couples TRBV4-1 to TRBJ2-5, with D perhaps matching TRBD2 (5 bases). CDR1 is MGHRA, CDR2 YSYEKL, per germline. The CDR3 sequence is 14 residues long. V shed 1 base and J shed 2 bases, with 8 bases lying between them.

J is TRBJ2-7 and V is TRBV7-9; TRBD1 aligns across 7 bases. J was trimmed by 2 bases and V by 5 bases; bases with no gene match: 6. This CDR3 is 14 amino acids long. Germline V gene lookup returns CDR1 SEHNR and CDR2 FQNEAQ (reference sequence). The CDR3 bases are TGTGCCAGCAGCCGAGGACAGGCCCCCTACGAGCAGTACTTC. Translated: CASSRGQAPYEQYF.

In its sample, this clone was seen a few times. The CDR3 loop is CASTGTGAGNSNQPQHF. In nucleotides, the CDR3 is TGTGCCAGTACGGGGACAGGGGCGGGGAATAGCAATCAGCCCCAGCATTTT. This sequence joins TRBV28 and TRBJ1-5, with 10 bases matching TRBD1. V lost 9 bases, J lost 0 bases, and 11 bases stayed unmatched. The CDR3 has 17 residues. CDR1 MDHEN and CDR2 SYDVKM come from the germline V gene.